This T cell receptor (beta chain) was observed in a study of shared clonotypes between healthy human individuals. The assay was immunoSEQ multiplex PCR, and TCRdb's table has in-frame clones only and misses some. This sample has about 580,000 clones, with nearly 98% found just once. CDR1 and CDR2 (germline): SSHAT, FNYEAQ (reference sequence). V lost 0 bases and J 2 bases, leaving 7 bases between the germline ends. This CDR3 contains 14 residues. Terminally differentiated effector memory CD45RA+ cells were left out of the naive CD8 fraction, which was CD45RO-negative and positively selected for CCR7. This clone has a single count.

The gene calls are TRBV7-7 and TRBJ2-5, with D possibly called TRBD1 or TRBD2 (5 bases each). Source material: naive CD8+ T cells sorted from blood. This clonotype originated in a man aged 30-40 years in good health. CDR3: CASSLAGVQETQYF. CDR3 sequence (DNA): TGTGCCAGCAGCTTAGCGGGGGTTCAAGAGACCCAGTACTTC. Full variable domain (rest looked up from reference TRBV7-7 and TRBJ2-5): GAGVSQSPRYKVTKRGQDVTLRCDPISSHATLYWYQQALGQGPEFLTYFNYEAQPDKSGLPSDRFSAERPEGSISTLTIQRTEQRDSAMYRCASSLAGVQETQYFGPGTRLLVL.